This T cell receptor (beta chain) was sequenced during a study of beta chain features in type 1 diabetes (dated by TCRdb to the late 2010s). At the level of the whole study: Mean age, gender distribution, total cell number and subset yield were not different between patients and healthy donors. A total of roughly 100 million sorted cells were examined across all samples, and RNA yield correlated strongly with the number of cells per subset. The study compared the TCRB repertoires of sorted circulating CD4+ T cell subsets in recently diagnosed type 1 diabetes patients with those in matched healthy donors. Naive and central memory subsets were obtained from all 30 or so donors, but regulatory and stem cell-like memory subsets were isolated from only 8 patients and roughly 8 healthy donors. Summary of the overall study and its limitations: In all four CD4+ subsets, TCRB CDR3 length was moderately but significantly shorter in type 1 diabetes patients. Only small numbers of individuals were included in the HLA sub-analyses, which left unresolved whether HLA type had any influence on TCRB rearrangement. Because cDNA was sequenced instead of genomic DNA, highly expressing activated cells could be over-represented, though the groups showed no difference in activation or CD3 levels. Shorter templates might be favored by PCR, yet because patient and control samples were amplified and corrected together, any such skew would affect both groups equally. At VDJ recombination sites, patients with type 1 diabetes made fewer insertions and deleted more nucleotides, a pattern implying thymic rearrangement abnormalities. Naive, central memory and regulatory TCRB repertoires appeared to be more similar among patients than among healthy donors.

The High Capacity cDNA Reverse Transcription Kit was used to reverse transcribe all of the isolated RNA, meaning that expressed TCRB transcripts were what got sequenced. Deep immunoSEQ sequencing was performed on naive, central memory and regulatory T cell samples, with an average of roughly 3.6 million total reads per sample. Sorted cells were lysed in RLT buffer, and RNA was extracted using DNase-treated RNeasy Micro or Mini kits according to cell number. To prevent cross-contamination, each cell subset was processed individually, whereas patient and healthy donor samples were processed jointly. Using the immunoSEQ multiplex PCR, TCRB sequences were amplified from cDNA into 87-bp fragments spanning the CDR3 region. Sequencing of the amplicons was performed on the Illumina HiSeq platform. The authors' analysis ran thus. Synthetic template baselines were used to correct PCR bias computationally, reads within Hamming distance 2 were collapsed, and singletons that could not be merged were discarded. Reads were aligned to IMGT to assign V, D and J genes, CDR3 length, and insertions or deletions at six rearrangement sites. Clonotype counts were normalized to sorted cell number within each subset before computing true diversity and Gini coefficients with the tcR R package. The overlap coefficient, calculated on TCRB nucleotide sequences, was used to measure repertoire sharing. Out-of-frame TCRB sequences from naive cells were analyzed to stand in for the pre-selection repertoire. This is the immuneACCESS table as TCRdb keeps it, with only in-frame sequences that have V and J called. A part of the clones is gone; compared with another copy, unresolved V genes explain less than half, and the rest is unexplained. V, J and clone size are taken as reported in that table, and D and trimming were inferred from the DNA itself. The sample contains some 900,000 clones, 15% to 20% of them found a single time. Together, the top ten hold 0.02% to 0.03% of the sample.

To note about this clone: Its antigen is still unknown. Base qualities are not provided; no much larger clone lies one nucleotide away.

According to the germline V gene, CDR1 reads SQVTM and CDR2 reads ANQGSEA. Germline trimming amounts to 4 bases on V and 4 bases on J, with 2 as the count of junction bases outside the gene matches. The CDR3 runs 14 amino acids, cysteine and phenylalanine included. Solely the CDR3 DNA is kept, with 42 bases framed from the first base. Each donor gave one peripheral blood draw, roughly 120 mL on average, collected into heparinised tubes. A BD FACSAria II and a panel including CD45RO, CCR7, CD25, CD127, CD95 and CD27 were used to sort naive, central memory, regulatory and stem cell-like memory CD4+ T cells. All sorted populations exceeded 95% purity. PBMCs were isolated right away by Lymphoprep density gradient centrifugation and were stained directly, without culture. So that batch effects would be minimized, each experiment stained and sorted samples in pairs, pairing one healthy donor with one patient.

The sequencing sample was made of naive CD4+ T cells from blood. The cell subset or site tag for this specimen amounts to: true naive CD4+ T cells. The sequence links TRBV29-1 to TRBJ2-2, with 11 junctional bases fitting TRBD2. The TCR comes from a woman under 30 in good health. The DNA sequence is as follows: TGCAGCGTTGTTCTAGCGGGAGGCACCGGGGAGCTGTTTTTT. Protein translation: CSVVLAGGTGELFF.